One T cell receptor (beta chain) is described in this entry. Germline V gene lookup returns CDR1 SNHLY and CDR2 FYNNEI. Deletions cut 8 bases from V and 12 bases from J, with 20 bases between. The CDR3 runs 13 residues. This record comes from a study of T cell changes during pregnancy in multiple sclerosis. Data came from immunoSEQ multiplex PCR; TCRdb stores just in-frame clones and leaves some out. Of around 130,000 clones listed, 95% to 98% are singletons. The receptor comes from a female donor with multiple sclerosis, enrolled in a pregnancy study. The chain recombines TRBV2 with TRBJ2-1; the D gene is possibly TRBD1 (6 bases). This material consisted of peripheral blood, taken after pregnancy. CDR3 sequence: CASAGVLGLGQFF. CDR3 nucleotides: TGTGCCAGCGCAGGGGTACTGGGCCTCGGGCAGTTCTTC. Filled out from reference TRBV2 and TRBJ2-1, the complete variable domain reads EPEVTQTPSHQVTQMGQEVILRCVPISNHLYFYWYRQILGQKVEFLVSFYNNEISEKSEIFDDQFSVERPDGSNFTLKIRSTKLEDSAMYFCASAGVLGLGQFFGPGTRLTVL.